The following is a T cell receptor beta chain sequence with its context. The assay was immunoSEQ multiplex PCR, and TCRdb's table has in-frame clones only and misses some. Among 110,000 to 150,000 clones, less than 95% were seen once, and the ten largest hold 5.5% to 9%. This entry is derived from a study of control samples from healthy donors and cancer patients. Trimming removed 5 bases at V and 5 bases at J, with 18 bases between. This CDR3 spans 15 amino acids. The germline V gene has CDR1 SGHTA and CDR2 FQGTGA. Input material: blood. The V call is TRBV7-3, the J call TRBJ2-5; no definite D call. The receptor comes from a man younger than 30 in good health. The CDR3 loop is CASSIRAGSTETQYF. The DNA of the CDR3 is TGTGCCAGCAGCATAAGGGCAGGCTCAACGGAGACCCAGTACTTC.